The entry below gives a single T cell receptor (beta chain) sequence along with its context. No antigen is known for it. Reading the germline V gene gives CDR1 MNHNS and CDR2 SASEGT. From its cysteine to its phenylalanine, the CDR3 spans 13 amino acids. Only the protein is available. This sample was sequenced with an Illumina HiSeq 2000. TCR beta cDNA libraries were made by 5'RACE template switching that added a universal primer site and unique molecular identifiers. cDNA synthesis was primed from the TCR beta constant segment and was followed by two successive PCR amplification steps. Processing in the source paper ran as follows. Reads were demultiplexed and grouped by UMI with MIGEC, and clonotypes were assembled and quantified with MiTCR. Only TCR cDNA sequences supported by at least two reads were kept to exclude erroneous sequences. Downstream repertoire analysis used the tcR package, and clonotypes were matched across fractions by CDR3 nucleotide sequence plus V segment. VDJmatch was used to annotate antigen specificity against VDJdb, with one amino acid substitution in CDR3 permitted. Following TCRdb reprocessing, every CDR3 protein sequence forms one entry, and DNA is not provided. In this record, the V and J calls reflect TCRdb's handling and not the investigators' own analysis. The sample's table covers 300,000 or so distinct CDR3 sequences. The ten largest clones add up to more than 3.5% of the sample.

HCMV serostatus was determined by detecting HCMV-specific IgG in serum with a commercial ELISA kit. Peripheral blood mononuclear cells were isolated from blood by Ficoll density gradient centrifugation. This specimen comes from a study of T cells expressing NK-cell markers (dated by TCRdb to 2019 to 2021). At the level of the whole study: Three sorted T-cell subsets (CD3+CD56+NKG2C+, CD3+CD56+NKG2C- and CD3+CD56-NKG2C+) from fewer than 10 donors had their TCR beta-chain repertoires profiled. Randomly selected healthy volunteers, three men and five women, were used as the eight sequenced donors. Of the eight sequenced donors, seven were found to be HCMV-seropositive and one was found to be HCMV-seronegative. Libraries were sequenced as 2 x 150 bp reads on Illumina HiSeq 2000/2500, MiSeq or NextSeq.

The paper as a whole reports these results and caveats: In over 5 donors, the dominant CD3+CD56+NKG2C+ clonotypes were among the top 10 CD8+ clonotypes and accounted for about 1.0-7.5% of CD8+ T cells. Those dominant clonotypes were again the most abundant among CD3+CD56-NKG2C+ cells in four donors, at about 28.3-65%. It remained unclear whether the expanded NKG2C-expressing T cell clones were specific for HCMV antigens.

The V gene is TRBV6-1 and the J gene is TRBJ2-4; TCRdb calls TRBD2, which cannot be checked without DNA. Sequenced sample: blood T cells: a sorted CD56 or NKG2C T cell subset, CD4+ or CD8+ T cells, or bulk PBMC T cells (not recorded which). The sequence derives from a woman between 18 and 70 years old in good health. CDR3 protein: CASRRGREDIQYF.